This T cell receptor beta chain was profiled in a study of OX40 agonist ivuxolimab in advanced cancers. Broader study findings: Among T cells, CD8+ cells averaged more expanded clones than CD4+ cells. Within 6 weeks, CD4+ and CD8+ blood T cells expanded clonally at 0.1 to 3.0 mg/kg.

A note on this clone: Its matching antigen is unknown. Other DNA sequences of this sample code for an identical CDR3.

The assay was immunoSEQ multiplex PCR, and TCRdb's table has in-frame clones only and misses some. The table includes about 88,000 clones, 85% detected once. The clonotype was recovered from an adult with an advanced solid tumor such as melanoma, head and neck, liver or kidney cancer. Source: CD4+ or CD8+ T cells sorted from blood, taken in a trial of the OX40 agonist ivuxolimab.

The CDR3 DNA follows: TGTGCCAGCAGCTTAGGACTTTCCTACGAGCAGTACTTC. It translates to CASSLGLSYEQYF. This chain uses TRBV7-2 with TRBJ2-7, with D unresolved. The CDR3 has 13 residues. Germline CDR1 SGHTA, CDR2 FQGNSA. Trimming removed 1 base at V and 1 base at J, with 5 bases between.